These 5 T cell receptor beta chains originate from one sample sequenced in a study of blood T cell repertoires in COVID-19. Clones were sequenced by immunoSEQ multiplex PCR, and TCRdb holds only the in-frame ones, with some missing. The sample includes about 170,000 clones, 80% to 95% of them seen just once. The specimen sequenced was peripheral blood. The receptors here all came from a woman between 50 and 59 years old with acute or convalescent COVID-19.

The chain carries TRBV28 and TRBJ2-2; the D gene is possibly TRBD2 (7 bases). This CDR3 has 15 residues. Germline CDR1 reads MDHEN; CDR2 reads SYDVKM. V lost 5 bases, J lost 5 bases, and 15 bases lay in between. This CDR3 reads CASSVGGRVTGELFF. As DNA, the CDR3 is TGTGCCAGCAGTGTCGGGGGGCGAGTGACCGGGGAGCTGTTTTTT.

This chain links TRBV28 with TRBJ2-3; D uncertain. Trimming removed 4 bases at V and 0 bases at J, with 11 bases between. There are 15 residues in the CDR3. The germline CDR1 and CDR2 sequences are MDHEN and SYDVKM. CDR3 nucleotide sequence: TGTGCCAGCAGTTCCCTTAGACTCAGCACAGATACGCAGTATTTT. It translates to CASSSLRLSTDTQYF. The whole variable domain, filled in from reference TRBV28 and TRBJ2-3, reads DVKVTQSSRYLVKRTGEKVFLECVQDMDHENMFWYRQDPGLGLRLIYFSYDVKMKEKGDIPEGYSVSREKKERFSLILESASTNQTSMYLCASSSLRLSTDTQYFGPGTRLTVL.

The chain recombines TRBV19 with TRBJ2-7; 11 nucleotides line up with TRBD1. Germline assignment: CDR1 LNHDA and CDR2 SQIVND (reference sequence). The CDR3 spans 14 residues. J was trimmed by 3 bases and V by 5 bases; bases with no gene match: 3. The CDR3 region is CASSGDRGNYEQYF. For the CDR3, the DNA is TGTGCCAGTAGTGGGGACAGGGGGAACTACGAGCAGTACTTC.

The chain links TRBV28 to TRBJ2-7; D is ambiguous. V was trimmed by 5 bases and J by 4 bases, leaving 9 bases between them. Germline assignment: CDR1 MDHEN and CDR2 SYDVKM. The CDR3 totals 12 residues. CDR3 in DNA: TGTGCCAGCAGTCACAGCCAGTACGAGCAGTACTTC. Its protein product is CASSHSQYEQYF. Supplemented by reference TRBV28 and TRBJ2-7, the full variable domain reads DVKVTQSSRYLVKRTGEKVFLECVQDMDHENMFWYRQDPGLGLRLIYFSYDVKMKEKGDIPEGYSVSREKKERFSLILESASTNQTSMYLCASSHSQYEQYFGPGTRLTVT.

DNA for the CDR3: TGTGCCAGCAGCGAAGGGACAGGCACGGGGGGCTACACCTTC. As protein: CASSEGTGTGGYTF. This chain connects TRBV27 to TRBJ1-2, with 8 bases that match TRBD1. The CDR3 length is 14 residues. Germline V gives CDR1 MNHEY, CDR2 SMNVEV (reference sequence). V lost 6 bases, J lost 8 bases, and 11 bases stayed unmatched.